This passage covers 10 T cell receptor beta chains from one sample sequenced in a study of identical twins. Each CDR3 protein is one row after TCRdb ran MiXCR on the 5' RACE reads. The sample holds nearly 900,000 distinct CDR3 sequences, roughly 12% seen once. The sample also formed part of further work on yellow fever vaccine responses in identical twins.

Specimen: PBMCs. The receptors stem from a woman between 18 and 29 years old in good health.

The gene calls are TRBV12-3 or TRBV12-4 and TRBJ1-1; 7 bases fit TRBD1. The CDR3 covers 15 residues. The trim removed 7 bases at V and 2 bases at J, leaving 10 bases unmatched. The CDR3 reads CASTEWRGRNTEAFF. The DNA of the CDR3 is TGTGCCAGCACTGAATGGAGGGGGCGAAACACTGAAGCTTTCTTT.

This clonotype was seen ten or more times. The genes are TRBV5-1 and TRBJ1-1; TRBD1 agrees at 7 bases. Germline V CDR1 and CDR2: SGHRS, YFSETQ. With 4 bases clipped from V and 0 bases from J, the junction kept 6 bases outside the gene matches. CDR3 length equals 15 residues. The CDR3 is CASSVGGQLNTEAFF. Here the CDR3 DNA reads TGCGCCAGCAGCGTAGGGGGACAGCTGAACACTGAAGCTTTCTTT.

This clonotype appeared a few times. The V call is TRBV15, the J call TRBJ2-7; D may be TRBD1 (7 bases). The V end lost 0 bases, the J end lost 4 bases, and 16 bases lay between the germline ends. Germline V gene sequence: CDR1 LNHNV, CDR2 YYDKDF (reference sequence). There are 16 residues in the CDR3. This CDR3 is CATSRDVAGQTYEQYF. CDR3 sequence (DNA): TGTGCCACCAGCAGAGATGTCGCGGGACAGACTTACGAGCAGTACTTC.

This clonotype was detected only a few times. V and J are TRBV24-1 and TRBJ2-2; D not certain. The V and J ends lost 7 bases and 5 bases respectively, with 10 bases between them. The CDR3 runs 13 residues. CDR1 and CDR2 from the germline V gene are KGHDR and SFDVKD. The CDR3 loop reads CATSSGRTGELFF. For the CDR3, the DNA is TGTGCCACCAGCTCAGGACGGACCGGGGAGCTGTTTTTT.

The genes are TRBV10-3 and TRBJ2-7; D not certain. Deletions cut 3 bases from V and 3 bases from J, with 12 bases between. The CDR3 spans 14 residues. Looked up from germline, CDR1 is ENHRY and CDR2 is SYGVKD. In DNA form, the CDR3 reads TGTGCCATCAGTGACACTCCGAGGAGCTACGAGCAGTACGTC. Translated, it gives CAISDTPRSYEQYV.

The rearrangement uses TRBV12-3 or TRBV12-4 and TRBJ2-4; D possibly corresponds to TRBD2 (5 bases). The length of the CDR3 is 18 residues. The V and J ends lost 5 bases and 2 bases respectively, with 22 bases between them. The CDR3 DNA is TGTGCCAGCAGTACCACTATTCAGGAGCTCGGGACCAAAAACATTCAGTACTTC. Translating gives CASSTTIQELGTKNIQYF.

The chain carries TRBV11-2 and TRBJ2-5, with 7 nucleotides matching TRBD1. CDR1 and CDR2 from the germline V gene are SGHAT and FQNNGV. The V segment lost 6 bases and the J segment 5 bases; nucleotides outside the gene matches: 12. This CDR3 comprises 15 residues. Written as DNA, the CDR3 is TGTGCCAGCAGGCGACAGGGACGCATGGATGAGACCCAGTACTTC. Its translation: CASRRQGRMDETQYF.

The chain employs TRBV7-9 and TRBJ2-5; 7 bases align to TRBD1. CDR3 length equals 14 residues. Germline V gene sequence: CDR1 SEHNR, CDR2 FQNEAQ (reference sequence). V trimming: 1 base; J trimming: 6 bases; junction bases outside the gene matches: 5. The CDR3 here is CASSLVPRGKTQYF. The CDR3 nucleotides read TGTGCCAGCAGCTTAGTTCCCAGGGGGAAGACCCAGTACTTC.

V is TRBV4-1 and J is TRBJ2-7; TRBD2 agrees at 16 bases. The length of the CDR3 is 17 residues. V shed 0 bases and J 6 bases; nucleotides not matched to a gene: 5. Per germline, CDR1 MGHRA and CDR2 YSYEKL. As DNA, the CDR3 is TGCGCCAGCAGCCAAGAGGGACTAGCGGGAGGGCCGGTCGAGCAGTACTTC. Translating it yields CASSQEGLAGGPVEQYF.

J is TRBJ1-6 and V is TRBV6-4; D is ambiguous. The CDR3 spans 13 residues. CDR1 is MRHNA, CDR2 SNTAGT, per germline. Between the trimmed V and J ends, which lost 2 bases and 9 bases, there was a span of 8 bases. The CDR3 DNA is TGTGCCAGCAGTGACGTCCCGCGTTCACCCCTCCACTTT. Its protein is CASSDVPRSPLHF.